This TCR beta chain was captured in a study of CD8+ T cells in alopecia areata. Sequencing templates came from extracted RNA that was reverse transcribed into cDNA. Sequencing was performed with immunoSEQ multiplex PCR; in TCRdb, only in-frame clones are kept and a portion is missing. This sample has roughly 150,000 clones, with around 57% found just once. A FACSAria was used to sort CD4+ and CD8+ T cells. These cells came from PBMCs. Trimming cost V 4 bases and J 0 bases, with 8 bases left between them. The germline gives CDR1 SNHLY, CDR2 FYNNEI. The CDR3 runs 14 residues. This sequence joins TRBV2 and TRBJ2-3; D call uncertain. Source material: CD4+ T cells sorted from blood. This clonotype originated in a human donor in good health. The CDR3 DNA follows: TGTGCCAGCAGTGTTGACCAAAGCACAGATACGCAGTATTTT. It codes for CASSVDQSTDTQYF.